The rows below give T cell receptor beta chains drawn from one sample of a study of T cell repertoires in cytomegalovirus infection. TCRdb independently ran MiXCR on the reads; one entry per CDR3 protein. The data contain 510,000 or so distinct CDR3 sequences, about 25% of them singletons. The sample consisted of PBMCs. All receptors derive from a human donor in good health (CMV status not recorded). Some clones in this sample may be carry-over from other donors' samples. Each CDR3 is given with its conserved first and last residue. The order of the fields is CDR3 DNA, CDR3 protein, V gene, J gene, D gene, clone size. The D gene is left open where the match is weak. A clone size is listed for some rows: how often the clone was seen (once, few, many), or a class if it is expanded.

TGTGCCAGCACCCTCCGCAAGAACACTGAAGCTTTCTTT	CASTLRKNTEAFF	TRBV12-3/TRBV12-4	TRBJ1-1	-	once
TGTGCCAGCACCTTTACCGGACAGGGTTCTGGCGAGCAGTACTTC	CASTFTGQGSGEQYF	TRBV6-2/TRBV6-3	TRBJ2-7	TRBD1	-
TGCAGTGCTCGAGGCCAGGGGTCGTCCGGGGAGCTGTTTTTT	CSARGQGSSGELFF	TRBV20-1	TRBJ2-2	-	few
TGTGCCAGCAGCTTAGGTGGAGCCCGTCAGCCCCAGCATTTT	CASSLGGARQPQHF	TRBV7-9	TRBJ1-5	-	few
TGTGCCAGCAGCCCTTGGACAGGCCAGACCCAGTACTTC	CASSPWTGQTQYF	TRBV7-9	TRBJ2-5	TRBD1	few
TGTGCCACCAGTGATTTGCAGCCGGGGCAAGAGACCCAGTACTTC	CATSDLQPGQETQYF	TRBV24-1	TRBJ2-5	-	-
TGTGCCAGCAGCCAAGATCAGCGGACCCTTAATGAAAAACTGTTTTTT	CASSQDQRTLNEKLFF	TRBV3-1	TRBJ1-4	-	-
TGTGCCACCAGCAGAGGTGGGCAGGGGACAGATACGCAGTATTTT	CATSRGGQGTDTQYF	TRBV15	TRBJ2-3	-	-
TGCAGTGCTGACAGCGGGACGCAAGGGAGAGAGACCCAGTACTTC	CSADSGTQGRETQYF	TRBV20-1	TRBJ2-5	TRBD2	few
TGCGCCAGCAGCTCAAATCACAGAACGGGGGCCTACGAGCAGTACTTC	CASSSNHRTGAYEQYF	TRBV4-1	TRBJ2-7	-	-
TGTGCCAGCAGCTTAGTCGTCGGGGCAGGGGGCGGCAATCAGCCCCAGCATTTT	CASSLVVGAGGGNQPQHF	TRBV7-9	TRBJ1-5	TRBD1	many
TGTGCCAGCCGAGGACCGACAGGCGCTACCTACGAGCAGTACTTC	CASRGPTGATYEQYF	TRBV18	TRBJ2-7	-	once
TGTGCCAGCAGTTTACGGCCCGCTGGGGAGACCCAGTACTTC	CASSLRPAGETQYF	TRBV27	TRBJ2-5	-	many
TGTGCCAGCAGCTCACAAGCGGGGGCCCTCTACAATGAGCAGTTCTTC	CASSSQAGALYNEQFF	TRBV7-8	TRBJ2-1	TRBD2	many
TGCGCCAGCAGCCAAGATTGGGTCAAGGGCGGATACAATGAGCAGTTCTTC	CASSQDWVKGGYNEQFF	TRBV4-3	TRBJ2-1	-	-
TGTGCCATCAGTGGGACAGGGGATGGCTACACCTTC	CAISGTGDGYTF	TRBV10-3	TRBJ1-2	TRBD1	many
TGCAGTGCTAGAGATATGTCCGGTTCAACTAATGAAAAACTGTTTTTT	CSARDMSGSTNEKLFF	TRBV20-1	TRBJ1-4	-	-
TGTGCCAGCAGCATTTGGACAGGGGCCAATGAGCAGTTCTTC	CASSIWTGANEQFF	TRBV7-2	TRBJ2-1	TRBD1	many
TGTGCCAGCAGCTTAATCCTGGGGACAGAGCGAGATACGCAGTATTTT	CASSLILGTERDTQYF	TRBV11-2	TRBJ2-3	TRBD1	few
TGTGCCACGATACAGGGGGGTGAAGCAAGAGGGACCCAGTACTTC	CATIQGGEARGTQYF	TRBV24-1	TRBJ2-5	TRBD1	-
TGTGCCATCAGTGGGGAGGGTGACGCCAAAAACATTCAGTACTTC	CAISGEGDAKNIQYF	TRBV10-3	TRBJ2-4	TRBD2	-
TGTGCCAGCAGGTCCTCGAGAACGTCCTACGAGCAGTACTTC	CASRSSRTSYEQYF	TRBV12-3/TRBV12-4	TRBJ2-7	-	-
TGTGCCAGCGGCGGGCAAGCCGGTGAGCAGTTCTTC	CASGGQAGEQFF	TRBV6-2/TRBV6-3	TRBJ2-1	-	few
TGTGCCAGTATTAATATCGGCCCCAAGGGGACTGAAGCTTTCTTT	CASINIGPKGTEAFF	TRBV19	TRBJ1-1	-	-
TGTGCCAGCACTCCACCGGGACAGGGTTACAATGAGCAGTTCTTC	CASTPPGQGYNEQFF	TRBV28	TRBJ2-1	TRBD1	many
TGTGCCAGCGTTCGTCTACAGGCCAACTATGGCTACACCTTC	CASVRLQANYGYTF	TRBV12-3/TRBV12-4	TRBJ1-2	-	-
TGTGCCAGCAGCAAACTAGCGGGAGTCACCGGGGAGCTGTTTTTT	CASSKLAGVTGELFF	TRBV7-3	TRBJ2-2	TRBD2	few
TGTGCCAGCAGCTCCCGACAGACAGATACGCAGTATTTT	CASSSRQTDTQYF	TRBV7-2	TRBJ2-3	-	-
TGTGCCAGCAGCCTCAGCGAGAACACTGAAGCTTTCTTT	CASSLSENTEAFF	TRBV7-6	TRBJ1-1	-	many
TGTGCCAGCACCATTAAGGGTGGGGGGCTCTACGAGCAGTACTTC	CASTIKGGGLYEQYF	TRBV27	TRBJ2-7	-	few
TGTGCCAGCCTAGCCGGGCAGCATGGAAACACCATATATTTT	CASLAGQHGNTIYF	TRBV5-6	TRBJ1-3	-	-
TGCAGTGCTAGAGCCATGGGGGGTCCAGATACGCAGTATTTT	CSARAMGGPDTQYF	TRBV20-1	TRBJ2-3	-	many
TGCAGTGCTGACTTAGCGGGAGGTTCTCAAGAGACCCAGTACTTC	CSADLAGGSQETQYF	TRBV20-1	TRBJ2-5	TRBD2	few
TGCAGCGTTTGGGGAGGTACAGGGGGCGGTGGAGCTTTCTTT	CSVWGGTGGGGAFF	TRBV29-1	TRBJ1-1	TRBD1	few
TGCAGTGCCAGGACCTCCGATTCACCCCTCCACTTT	CSARTSDSPLHF	TRBV20-1	TRBJ1-6	-	-
TGTGCCAGTCAGGACAGGGGGCGGAGCAATCAGCCCCAGCATTTT	CASQDRGRSNQPQHF	TRBV19	TRBJ1-5	TRBD1	-
TGTGCCAGCAGCCTCTGGTCGGTCCTATACGAGCAGTACTTC	CASSLWSVLYEQYF	TRBV28	TRBJ2-7	-	-
TGTGCCAGCAGCTGGGGGACTAGCGGGAGAGGTGACATTCAGTACTTC	CASSWGTSGRGDIQYF	TRBV11-2	TRBJ2-4	TRBD2	few
TGTGCCAGCAGCACCTCCGGGACTAGCGGGGTTTTTTCCTACGAGCAGTACTTC	CASSTSGTSGVFSYEQYF	TRBV7-2	TRBJ2-7	TRBD2	many
TGTGCCAGCACCCTCTCCTGGACAGGGGGCTACGAGCAGTACTTC	CASTLSWTGGYEQYF	TRBV12-3/TRBV12-4	TRBJ2-7	TRBD1	-
TGTGCCAGCAGTTTCGTATCGGACAGGGGGCACGAGACCCAGTACTTC	CASSFVSDRGHETQYF	TRBV27	TRBJ2-5	TRBD1	-
TGTGCTAGTGGTTTGCCCACAAACCTGCGCAGGCGAGATGAGCAGTTCTTC	CASGLPTNLRRRDEQFF	TRBV12-5	TRBJ2-1	-	few
TGTGCCACCAGCAGAGGGCCCCCGGGGAGGGGTGAGCAGTTCTTC	CATSRGPPGRGEQFF	TRBV15	TRBJ2-1	TRBD2	-
TGTGCCAGTAGTTTCAGCGGGCCTTTGAGCTCCTACAATGAGCAGTTCTTC	CASSFSGPLSSYNEQFF	TRBV19	TRBJ2-1	-	-
TGTGCCAGCAGTCAGGTCGGGGCCGAGCAGTACTTC	CASSQVGAEQYF	TRBV28	TRBJ2-7	-	few
TGTGCCAGCAGCTTGGCGGGGACAGGAGGGTACTTC	CASSLAGTGGYF	TRBV5-5	TRBJ2-4	TRBD1	-
TGTGCCAGCAGCAAAAAAAGAGCTTTCTTT	CASSKKRAFF	TRBV28	TRBJ1-1	-	few
TGTGCCTGGACGGCCGGGACTAGTCTCTACAATGAGCAGTTCTTC	CAWTAGTSLYNEQFF	TRBV30	TRBJ2-1	TRBD2	-
TGTGCCAGCAGCCCTGGGACTAGCGGGAGTCTGGCCGGGGAGCTGTTTTTT	CASSPGTSGSLAGELFF	TRBV7-6	TRBJ2-2	TRBD2	few
TGTGCCAGCAGCCCCTCTAGTGTGTTTAGGAATGAGCAGTTCTTC	CASSPSSVFRNEQFF	TRBV7-3	TRBJ2-1	-	few
TGCGCCAGCAGACCCCGCGTGGCGCTAGCGGGAGGGCCTTACAATGAGCAGTTCTTC	CASRPRVALAGGPYNEQFF	TRBV4-1	TRBJ2-1	TRBD2	-